This entry lists 17 T cell receptor beta chains sequenced from one sample in a study of blood T cell repertoires in COVID-19. Libraries were prepared by immunoSEQ multiplex PCR; TCRdb keeps only in-frame clonotypes and omits some of them. The data show about 100,000 clones, 80% seen once. The sample taken for sequencing was peripheral blood. These receptors originate from a woman in her 70s with acute or convalescent COVID-19.

The V gene is TRBV7-3, the J gene TRBJ2-7, with a tentative D call TRBD1 (7 bases). V was clipped by 5 bases and J by 3 bases, with 14 bases between them. CDR1 is SGHTA, CDR2 FQGTGA, per germline. CDR3 size: 14 residues. The CDR3 nucleotides read TGTGCCAGCAGCCCGGGGGACAGCGTCTACGAGCAGTACTTC. Translated: CASSPGDSVYEQYF.

In this sample, this clone turned up many times. V is TRBV23-1 and J is TRBJ1-1; the D gene is possibly TRBD1 (5 bases). TRBV23-1 is recorded as an ORF, its role being uncertain. V was trimmed by 3 bases and J by 3 bases, leaving 23 bases between them. The CDR3 spans 18 residues. The CDR3 is CASSQLGTVQGRDTEAFF. CDR3 DNA sequence: TGCGCCAGCAGTCAGCTCGGGACTGTTCAAGGTAGGGACACTGAAGCTTTCTTT.

In this sample, this clone turned up once. This chain joins TRBV3-1 (or the pseudogene TRBV3-2) and TRBJ1-6; possible D gene TRBD1, 5 bases. Germline V gives CDR1 LGHDT, CDR2 YNNKEL (reference sequence). The V and J ends lost 3 bases and 2 bases respectively, with 14 bases between them. The CDR3 runs 17 residues. The CDR3 protein is CASSHGGRGTYNSPLHF. The CDR3 nucleotides are TGTGCCAGCAGCCACGGGGGACGGGGCACCTATAATTCACCCCTCCACTTT.

This chain uses TRBV18 with TRBJ1-2, with 7 bases fitting TRBD1. V was pared by 6 bases and J by 8 bases, with 15 bases of the junction left unmatched. Germline V gene lookup returns CDR1 KGHSH and CDR2 LQKENI. CDR3 length: 15 residues. The CDR3 spells CASSPPTTGLEGYTF. The CDR3 DNA is TGTGCCAGCTCGCCCCCTACGACAGGGCTGGAGGGCTACACCTTC.

V gene TRBV7-2 combines with J gene TRBJ1-1; D gene ambiguous. CDR1 is SGHTA and CDR2 is FQGNSA in the germline V gene. The length of the CDR3 is 13 residues. V was clipped by 6 bases and J by 0 bases, with 8 bases between them. In DNA form, the CDR3 reads TGTGCCAGCAGAACCGGGATGAACACTGAAGCTTTCTTT. Amino acids: CASRTGMNTEAFF.

This clone was seen a single time. The V gene is TRBV19, the J gene TRBJ1-3, with 7 bases that match TRBD1. V trimming: 2 bases; J trimming: 3 bases; junction bases outside the gene matches: 4. The CDR3 sequence is 15 residues long. Germline V CDR1 and CDR2: LNHDA, SQIVND (reference sequence). The chain's CDR3 is CASSISGDSGNTIYF. CDR3 in DNA: TGTGCCAGTAGTATAAGTGGGGACAGTGGAAACACCATATATTTT.

This clone has only one observation. The V and J genes are TRBV27 and TRBJ1-1; 8 bases agree with TRBD1. This CDR3 has 15 amino acids. CDR1 is MNHEY, CDR2 SMNVEV, per germline (reference sequence). V was clipped by 6 bases and J by 5 bases; unmatched bases: 11. CDR3 DNA: TGTGCCAGCAGGGGTACACAGGGGGGTCGGACTGAAGCTTTCTTT. It is translated as CASRGTQGGRTEAFF.

For this clone: Other DNA sequences in the sample encode the same CDR3. The chain carries TRBV2 and TRBJ2-1, with 8 bases matching TRBD1. This CDR3 region has 15 residues. Germline V CDR1 and CDR2: SNHLY, FYNNEI. V lost 4 bases to trimming and J lost 1 base; unmatched junction nucleotides: 3. CDR3 sequence: CASSGDRSSYNEQFF. The CDR3, as DNA: TGTGCCAGCAGTGGGGACAGGTCATCCTACAATGAGCAGTTCTTC.

The chain recombines TRBV29-1 with TRBJ1-2; D may be TRBD1 (6 bases). CDR3 size: 11 residues. The germline CDR1 and CDR2 sequences are SQVTM and ANQGSEA. The V and J ends lost 6 bases and 9 bases respectively, with 14 bases between them. The CDR3 coding sequence is TGCAGCGTGTATCAGGACAGCCGCTACACCTTC. The encoded protein is CSVYQDSRYTF.

The CDR3: CASSWTGSDKNIQYF. The CDR3 region has the DNA TGCGCCAGCAGCTGGACAGGGTCTGACAAAAACATTCAGTACTTC. The J gene is TRBJ2-4, the V gene TRBV5-1; 8 nucleotides match TRBD1. This CDR3 contains 15 residues. The J segment lost 3 bases and the V segment lost 3 bases, leaving 5 bases of the junction unmatched. CDR1 and CDR2 (germline): SGHRS, YFSETQ.

This clone was observed a single time. The chain carries TRBV7-8 and TRBJ2-3; 14 positions agree with TRBD2. Unmatched junction bases numbered 8, after V lost 4 bases and J lost 5 bases. The CDR3 is 17 residues long. The germline V gene has CDR1 SGHVS and CDR2 FQNEAQ. CDR3 residues: CASSSGTSGGQIDTQYF. The CDR3 DNA reads TGTGCCAGCAGCTCGGGGACTAGCGGGGGCCAAATAGATACGCAGTATTTT.

The CDR3 reads CASSLGTSGPSYNEQFF. The CDR3 DNA sequence: TGTGCCAGCAGCCTAGGGACTAGCGGCCCTTCCTACAATGAGCAGTTCTTC. The J gene is TRBJ2-1, the V gene TRBV3-1 (or the pseudogene TRBV3-2), with 11 positions matching TRBD2. Germline V lookup: CDR1 LGHDT, CDR2 YNNKEL (reference sequence). CDR3 length: 17 residues. V lost 4 bases, J lost 1 base, and 6 bases stayed unmatched.

The rearrangement joins TRBV7-8 to TRBJ2-1, with TRBD1 matching 11 bases. J lost 14 bases, V lost 0 bases, and 6 bases had no gene match. Germline V lookup: CDR1 SGHVS, CDR2 FQNEAQ. The CDR3 loop spans 14 amino acids. CDR3 amino acids: CASSLADRGQDKFF. The DNA for the CDR3 is TGTGCCAGCAGCTTAGCGGACAGGGGGCAGGATAAGTTCTTC.

The rearrangement uses TRBV4-3 and TRBJ1-2; maybe TRBD1 (5 bases). V lost 0 bases to trimming and J lost 2 bases, with 10 bases between them. Germline-derived CDR1 and CDR2 are LGHNA and YSLEER. CDR3 length equals 15 residues. The CDR3 here is CASSQDWGVNYGYTF. CDR3 in DNA: TGCGCCAGCAGCCAAGATTGGGGGGTGAACTATGGCTACACCTTC.

The chain recombines TRBV5-6 with TRBJ2-1, with a weak D call TRBD1 (5 bases). The CDR3 totals 15 residues. CDR1 and CDR2 (germline): SGHDT, YYEEEE. The V end was cut by 0 bases, the J end by 4 bases, with 11 bases between. CDR3 nucleotides: TGTGCCAGCAGCTTGGAGGGGAAGGGGTACAATGAGCAGTTCTTC. It translates to CASSLEGKGYNEQFF. Drawing the rest from reference TRBV5-6 and TRBJ2-1, the complete variable domain is DAGVTQSPTHLIKTRGQQVTLRCSPKSGHDTVSWYQQALGQGPQFIFQYYEEEERQRGNFPDRFSGHQFPNYSSELNVNALLLGDSALYLCASSLEGKGYNEQFFGPGTRLTVL.

V usage is TRBV7-6 and J usage is TRBJ2-1, with TRBD2 identical over 13 bases. The J segment lost 10 bases and the V segment lost 3 bases, leaving 6 bases of the junction unmatched. The germline gives CDR1 SGHVS, CDR2 FNYEAQ. The CDR3 is 15 residues long. The CDR3 region is CASSLRTSGGREQFF. The CDR3 DNA sequence: TGTGCCAGCAGCTTGAGGACTAGCGGGGGACGCGAGCAGTTCTTC.

The rearrangement joins TRBV11-1 to TRBJ2-1, with a possible D match to TRBD1 (7 bases). The ends were cut back, 5 bases at V and 0 bases at J, with 11 bases in the middle. This CDR3 is built from 15 residues. CDR1 and CDR2 from the germline V gene are SGHAT and FQDESV (reference sequence). Written as DNA, the CDR3 is TGTGCCAGCAGCGCGGGACAGAGCTCCTACAATGAGCAGTTCTTC. Encoded protein: CASSAGQSSYNEQFF.